Below are 14 T cell receptor beta chains sequenced from a single sample in a study of a mutant IDH1 vaccine in newly diagnosed glioma. Antigen specificity for these receptors is unknown. Assay: immunoSEQ multiplex PCR; the TCRdb copy retains only in-frame clones and omits some. Here the sample spans 50,000 to 65,000 clones, roughly 90% being singletons. Time point here: week 11, during vaccination. In the vaccine, a single dose held 300 ug of the mutant IDH1 20-mer peptide, along with topical imiquimod. Source: PBMCs, taken from a glioma patient whose treatment included an IDH1 peptide vaccine. The receptor set was obtained from a man aged 45-65 years with glioma.

The chain is built from TRBV10-1 and TRBJ2-1; tentative D call: TRBD1 (6 bases). Germline V lookup: CDR1 WNHNN, CDR2 SYGVQD (reference sequence). This CDR3 contains 15 residues. The V gene lost 4 bases and the J gene lost 0 bases, with 10 bases spanning the gap. The CDR3, as DNA: TGCGCCAGCAGTGGGAAAGGGGGCTCCTACAATGAGCAGTTCTTC. Its protein product is CASSGKGGSYNEQFF.

The rearrangement uses TRBV6-6 and TRBJ2-6; D might be TRBD1 (6 bases). Trimming took 3 bases from V and 2 from J, leaving 11 bases between them. This CDR3 region has 16 residues. Germline CDR1 and CDR2: MNHNY and SVGAGI (reference sequence). As DNA, the CDR3 is TGTGCCAGCAGTTATCGACAGGCTACTGGGGCCAACGTCCTGACTTTC. It is translated as CASSYRQATGANVLTF.

The rearrangement links TRBV18 to TRBJ1-1, with 7 nucleotides matching TRBD1. CDR3 length equals 16 residues. Germline trimming cut 3 bases from V and 4 bases from J; bases unmatched to any gene: 11. Per the germline V gene, CDR1 is KGHSH and CDR2 is LQKENI. The CDR3 sequence is CASSPAVQGLGTEAFF. CDR3 nucleotide sequence: TGTGCCAGCTCACCCGCAGTACAGGGGCTGGGCACTGAAGCTTTCTTT.

This clone has a single count. The V call is TRBV6-5, the J call TRBJ2-2; 7 bases line up with TRBD1. Trimming removed 7 bases from V and 2 bases from J; junction bases left unmatched: 4. The germline V gene encodes CDR1 MNHEY and CDR2 SVGAGI. This CDR3 spans 14 amino acids. The CDR3 DNA reads as TGTGCCAGCACGAGAGGGGGCAACACCGGGGAGCTGTTTTTT. Translated, it gives CASTRGGNTGELFF.

This clone was seen a single time. V and J are TRBV28 and TRBJ1-5, with 9 nucleotides matching TRBD1. This CDR3 comprises 15 residues. Germline V lookup: CDR1 MDHEN, CDR2 SYDVKM. The J segment lost 4 bases and the V segment lost 6 bases, leaving 7 bases of the junction unmatched. The DNA for the CDR3 is TGTGCCAGCAGAGATACCGGGACAGGGAATCAGCCCCAGCATTTT. Translating gives CASRDTGTGNQPQHF.

As DNA, the CDR3 is TGTGCCAGCAGCCCCGGGCCCCGCTCCTACGAGCAGTACTTC. Protein: CASSPGPRSYEQYF. V gene TRBV7-2 combines with J gene TRBJ2-7; D ambiguous. Germline V gene lookup returns CDR1 SGHTA and CDR2 FQGNSA. The CDR3 length is 14 residues. Between the trimmed V and J ends, which lost 5 bases and 0 bases, there was a span of 11 bases.

V and J are TRBV6-6 and TRBJ1-5, with D hard to call. V was pared by 0 bases and J by 1 base, with 4 bases between. The CDR3 runs to 14 residues. The germline gives CDR1 MNHNY, CDR2 SVGAGI (reference sequence). The CDR3 reads CASSYSRSNQPQHF. The CDR3 bases are TGTGCCAGCAGTTACTCGAGAAGCAATCAGCCCCAGCATTTT.

The chain combines TRBV2 with TRBJ2-4, with D tentatively TRBD2 (6 bases). Trimming cost V 6 bases and J 5 bases, with 17 bases left between them. CDR3 size: 15 residues. From germline, CDR1 is SNHLY and CDR2 FYNNEI. The CDR3 spells CASRRDSGGQNIQYF. In DNA form, the CDR3 reads TGTGCCAGCAGAAGGGACTCAGGCGGGCAAAACATTCAGTACTTC. The entire variable domain, with the rest obtained from reference TRBV2 and TRBJ2-4, is as follows: EPEVTQTPSHQVTQMGQEVILRCVPISNHLYFYWYRQILGQKVEFLVSFYNNEISEKSEIFDDQFSVERPDGSNFTLKIRSTKLEDSAMYFCASRRDSGGQNIQYFGAGTRLSVL.

The chain combines TRBV19 with TRBJ2-2; TRBD2 matches at 8 bases. Germline V gives CDR1 LNHDA, CDR2 SQIVND (reference sequence). The CDR3 sequence is 13 residues long. The V gene end was trimmed by 5 bases and the J gene end by 7 bases; junction bases not matched to a gene: 3. The CDR3 region is CASSVAGYGELFF. For the CDR3, the DNA is TGTGCCAGTAGTGTAGCGGGGTACGGGGAGCTGTTTTTT. Supplemented by reference TRBV19 and TRBJ2-2, the full variable domain reads DGGITQSPKYLFRKEGQNVTLSCEQNLNHDAMYWYRQDPGQGLRLIYYSQIVNDFQKGDIAEGYSVSREKKESFPLTVTSAQKNPTAFYLCASSVAGYGELFFGEGSRLTVL.

The chain employs TRBV10-1 and TRBJ2-3, with D maybe TRBD2 (5 bases). Trimming cost V 5 bases and J 2 bases, with 8 bases left between them. CDR3 length: 13 residues. Germline V gene data show CDR1 as WNHNN and CDR2 as SYGVQD (reference sequence). The CDR3 region is CASSRDNTDTQYF. The CDR3 DNA follows: TGCGCCAGCAGTCGGGATAACACAGATACGCAGTATTTT.

This chain links TRBV25-1 with TRBJ1-5; 8 bases are shared with TRBD1. Germline V gives CDR1 MGHDK, CDR2 SYGVNS. The CDR3 spans 13 residues. V was clipped by 6 bases and J by 4 bases; unmatched bases: 2. Here the CDR3 DNA reads TGTGCCAGCAGGGACAGGGAGAATCAGCCCCAGCATTTT. Its translation: CASRDRENQPQHF.

The gene calls are TRBV4-2 and TRBJ1-5; no reliable D call. This CDR3 is built from 15 residues. The ends were cut back, 6 bases at V and 6 bases at J, with 18 bases in the middle. Germline CDR1 reads LGHNA; CDR2 reads YNFKEQ. The DNA for the CDR3 is TGTGCCAGCAGTCCCAATCACGGGTTAGGTCAGCCCCAGCATTTT. Translation: CASSPNHGLGQPQHF.

The rearrangement links TRBV5-6 to TRBJ1-4; 7 bases are shared with TRBD1. The germline V gene encodes CDR1 SGHDT and CDR2 YYEEEE. The CDR3 loop spans 16 amino acids. V lost 1 base to trimming and J lost 4 bases; unmatched junction nucleotides: 7. This chain's CDR3 is CASSLKTGWDNEKLFF. In DNA, the CDR3 is TGTGCCAGCAGCTTGAAGACAGGGTGGGATAATGAAAAACTGTTTTTT.

The V gene is TRBV9, the J gene TRBJ1-2, with 10 bases lining up with TRBD1. CDR1 and CDR2 from the germline V gene are SGDLS and YYNGEE. The V gene end was trimmed by 2 bases and the J gene end by 3 bases; junction bases not matched to a gene: 4. The CDR3 spans 15 residues. CDR3 in amino acids: CASSVGQGGYYGYTF. The CDR3 coding sequence is TGTGCCAGCAGCGTTGGACAGGGGGGCTACTATGGCTACACCTTC.